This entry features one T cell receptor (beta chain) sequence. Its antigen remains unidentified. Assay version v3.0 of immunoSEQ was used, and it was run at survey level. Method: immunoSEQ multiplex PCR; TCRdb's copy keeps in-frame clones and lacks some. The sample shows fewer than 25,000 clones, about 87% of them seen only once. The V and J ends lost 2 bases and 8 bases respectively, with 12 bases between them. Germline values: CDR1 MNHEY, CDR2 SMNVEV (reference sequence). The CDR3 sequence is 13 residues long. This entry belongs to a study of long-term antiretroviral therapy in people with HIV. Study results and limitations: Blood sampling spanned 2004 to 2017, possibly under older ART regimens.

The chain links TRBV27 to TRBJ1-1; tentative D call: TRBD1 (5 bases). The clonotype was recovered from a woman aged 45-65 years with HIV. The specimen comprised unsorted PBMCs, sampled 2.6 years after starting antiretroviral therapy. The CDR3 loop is CASSLSRGGEAFF. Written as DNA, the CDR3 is TGTGCCAGCAGTTTAAGTAGGGGCGGCGAAGCTTTCTTT.